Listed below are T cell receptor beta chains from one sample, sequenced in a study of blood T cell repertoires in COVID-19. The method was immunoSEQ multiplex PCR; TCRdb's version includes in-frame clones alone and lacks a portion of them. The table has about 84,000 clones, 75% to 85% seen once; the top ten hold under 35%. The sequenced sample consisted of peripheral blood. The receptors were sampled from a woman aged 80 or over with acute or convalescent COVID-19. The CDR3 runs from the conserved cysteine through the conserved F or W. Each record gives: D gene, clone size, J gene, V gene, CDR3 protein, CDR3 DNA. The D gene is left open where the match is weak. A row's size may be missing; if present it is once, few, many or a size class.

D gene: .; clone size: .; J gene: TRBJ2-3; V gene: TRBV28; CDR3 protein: CASSPTPADTQYF; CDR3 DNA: TGTGCCAGCAGTCCCACTCCGGCAGATACGCAGTATTTT
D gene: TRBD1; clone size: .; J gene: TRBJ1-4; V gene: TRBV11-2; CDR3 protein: CASSIRQGMDELFF; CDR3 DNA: TGTGCCAGCAGCATAAGACAGGGGATGGATGAACTGTTTTTT
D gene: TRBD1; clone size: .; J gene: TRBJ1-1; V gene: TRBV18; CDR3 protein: CASSPTGTGTEAFF; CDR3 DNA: TGTGCCAGCTCACCAACCGGGACAGGCACTGAAGCTTTCTTT
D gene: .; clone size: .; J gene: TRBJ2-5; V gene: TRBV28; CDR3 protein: CASREGMEETQYF; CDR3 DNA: TGTGCCAGCAGAGAGGGTATGGAAGAGACCCAGTACTTC
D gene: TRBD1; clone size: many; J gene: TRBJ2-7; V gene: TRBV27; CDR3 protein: CASRQGPYEQYF; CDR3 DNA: TGTGCCAGCAGACAGGGGCCCTACGAGCAGTACTTC
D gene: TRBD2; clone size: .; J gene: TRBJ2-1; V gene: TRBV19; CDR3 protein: CASSFSGGGSDEQFF; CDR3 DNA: TGTGCCAGCAGTTTTAGCGGGGGAGGGTCCGATGAGCAGTTCTTC
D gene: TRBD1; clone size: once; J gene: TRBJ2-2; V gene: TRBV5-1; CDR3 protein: CASSRDRGRTGELFF; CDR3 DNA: TGCGCCAGCAGCCGGGACAGGGGGCGTACCGGGGAGCTGTTTTTT
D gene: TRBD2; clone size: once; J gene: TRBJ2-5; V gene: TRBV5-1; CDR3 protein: CASSLRKAGVEETQYF; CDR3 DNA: TGCGCCAGCAGCTTAAGAAAAGCGGGAGTAGAAGAGACCCAGTACTTC
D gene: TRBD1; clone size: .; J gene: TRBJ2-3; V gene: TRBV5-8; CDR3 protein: CASSLGQGQNTDTQYF; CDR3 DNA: TGTGCCAGCAGCTTAGGACAGGGTCAAAACACAGATACGCAGTATTTT
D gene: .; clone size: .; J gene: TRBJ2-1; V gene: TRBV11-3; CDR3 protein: CASSLGRLINEQFF; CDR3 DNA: TGTGCCAGCAGCTTAGGTCGACTGATCAATGAGCAGTTCTTC
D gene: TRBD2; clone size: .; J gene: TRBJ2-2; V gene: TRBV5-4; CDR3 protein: CASSFKREKVGELFF; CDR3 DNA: TGTGCCAGCAGCTTTAAGCGGGAGAAGGTCGGGGAGCTGTTTTTT
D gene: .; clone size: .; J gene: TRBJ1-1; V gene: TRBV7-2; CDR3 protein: CASSLILNTEAFF; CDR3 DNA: TGTGCCAGCAGCTTAATCTTGAACACTGAAGCTTTCTTT
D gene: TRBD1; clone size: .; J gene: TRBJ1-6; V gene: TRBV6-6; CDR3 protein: CASSTTGANSPLHF; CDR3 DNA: TGTGCCAGCAGTACCACAGGGGCTAATTCACCCCTCCACTTT
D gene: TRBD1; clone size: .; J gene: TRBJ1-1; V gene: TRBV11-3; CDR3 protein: CASSPTGGGNTEAFF; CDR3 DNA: TGTGCCAGCAGCCCGACAGGGGGAGGCAACACTGAAGCTTTCTTT
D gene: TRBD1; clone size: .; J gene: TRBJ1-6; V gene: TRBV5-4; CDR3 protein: CASTFLDRANSPLHF; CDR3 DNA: TGTGCCAGCACCTTCTTGGACAGGGCAAATTCACCCCTCCACTTT